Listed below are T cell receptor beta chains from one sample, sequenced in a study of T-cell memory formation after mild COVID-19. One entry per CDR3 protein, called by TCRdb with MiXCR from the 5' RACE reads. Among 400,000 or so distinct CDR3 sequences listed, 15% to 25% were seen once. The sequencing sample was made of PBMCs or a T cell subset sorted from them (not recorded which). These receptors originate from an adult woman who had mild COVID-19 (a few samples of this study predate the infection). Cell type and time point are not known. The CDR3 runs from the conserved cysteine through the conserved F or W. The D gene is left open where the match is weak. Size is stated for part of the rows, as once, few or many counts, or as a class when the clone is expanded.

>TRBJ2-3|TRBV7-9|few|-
TGTGCCAGCAGCTTAGTAACCTCTAGCCAGTATTTT
CASSLVTSSQYF
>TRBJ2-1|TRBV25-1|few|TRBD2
TGTGCCAGCAATCCTAGCGGGGGGTACTATAGCTCCTACAATGAGCAGTTCTTC
CASNPSGGYYSSYNEQFF
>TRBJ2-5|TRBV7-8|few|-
TGTGCCAGCAGCCCACCAGGGGGGAGCACCCAACAAGAGACCCAGTACTTC
CASSPPGGSTQQETQYF
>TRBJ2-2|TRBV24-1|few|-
TGTGCCACCAGACAGGGCCTGGACACCGGGGAGCTGTTTTTT
CATRQGLDTGELFF
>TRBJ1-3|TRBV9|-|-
TGTGCCAGCAGCTCAACCCGGGGGGAGATTGGAAACACCATATATTTT
CASSSTRGEIGNTIYF
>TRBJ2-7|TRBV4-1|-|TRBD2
TGCGCCAGCAGACAGGGACTAGCGTTAATCTACGAGCAGTACTTC
CASRQGLALIYEQYF
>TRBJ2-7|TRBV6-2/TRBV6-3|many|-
TGTGCCAGCAGTTACGTCTGGGGGTTGACGAGCTCCTACGAGCAGTACTTC
CASSYVWGLTSSYEQYF
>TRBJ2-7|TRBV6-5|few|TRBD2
TGTGCCACCGCGACTAGCGGGGAGGACGAGCAGTACTTC
CATATSGEDEQYF
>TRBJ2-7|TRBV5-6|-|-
TGTGCCAGCAGCTCAAACCACCGGGTCCCGGAGGTATACGAGCAGTACTTC
CASSSNHRVPEVYEQYF
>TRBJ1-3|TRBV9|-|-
TGTGCCAGCAGCGCAGGGGTTGGGGCTGGAAACACCATATATTTT
CASSAGVGAGNTIYF
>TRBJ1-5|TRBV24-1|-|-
TGTGCCACCAGTGAGGAGGGGTACCAGCCCCAGCATTTT
CATSEEGYQPQHF
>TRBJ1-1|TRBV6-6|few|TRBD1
TGTGCCAGCAGTTCTTGGGACAGGGATGGTCGGACTGAAGCTTTCTTT
CASSSWDRDGRTEAFF
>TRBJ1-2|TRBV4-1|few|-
TGCGCCAGCAGCCAAGAGCAGGGAGGCTATGGCTACACCTTC
CASSQEQGGYGYTF
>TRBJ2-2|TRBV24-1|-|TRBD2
TGTGCCACCAGTGATGCGCTAGCGGAGAACACCGGGGAGCTGTTTTTT
CATSDALAENTGELFF
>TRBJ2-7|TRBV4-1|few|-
TGCGCCAGCAGCCAAGAAAACAGACCGGGTAACGAGCAGTACTTC
CASSQENRPGNEQYF
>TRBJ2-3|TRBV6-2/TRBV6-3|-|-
TGTGCCAGCAGTTACGCGGTTGTGCATACGCAGTATTTT
CASSYAVVHTQYF
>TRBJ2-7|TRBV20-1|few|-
TGCAGTGCTAGTTTTTCGGGGTCGGACGAGCAGTACTTC
CSASFSGSDEQYF
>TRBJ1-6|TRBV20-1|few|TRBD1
TGCAGTGCGATGGACAGGTCGAATTCACCCCTCCACTTT
CSAMDRSNSPLHF
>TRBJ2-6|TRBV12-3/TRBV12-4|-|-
TGTGCCAGCAGTCCCCAGGTTTCCCGCTCCGGGGCCAACGTCCTGACTTTC
CASSPQVSRSGANVLTF
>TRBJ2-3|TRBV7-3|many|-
TGTGCCAGCAGCTCGGGGGGCGCAGATACGCAGTATTTT
CASSSGGADTQYF
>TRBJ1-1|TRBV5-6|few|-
TGTGCCAGCAGCCTGTCTGAAGTGTGGCGGACTGAAGCTTTCTTT
CASSLSEVWRTEAFF
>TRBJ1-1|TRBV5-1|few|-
TGCGCCAGCAGCTTGGTTGGGCAGGTAGTCACTGAAGCTTTCTTT
CASSLVGQVVTEAFF
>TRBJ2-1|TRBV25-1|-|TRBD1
TGTGCCAGCAGTGAGTGGGGACAGGGGGACTACAATGAGCAGTTCTTC
CASSEWGQGDYNEQFF
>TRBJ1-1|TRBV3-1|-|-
TGTGCCAGCAGCCAAGTACGGCTGACGGGCGCTGAAGCTTTCTTT
CASSQVRLTGAEAFF
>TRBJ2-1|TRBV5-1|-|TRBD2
TGCGCCAGCAGCTTGGACCGGGGGGGACCCTACAATGAGCAGTTCTTC
CASSLDRGGPYNEQFF
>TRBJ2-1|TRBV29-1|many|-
TGCAGCGTTGAGTATTACAATGAGCAGTTCTTC
CSVEYYNEQFF
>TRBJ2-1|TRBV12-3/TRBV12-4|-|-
TGTGCCAGCAGTTTGATCCAGGGGTCCCCCTACAATGAGCAGTTCTTC
CASSLIQGSPYNEQFF
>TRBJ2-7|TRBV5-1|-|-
TGCGCCAGCAGCCTTGGACGCCTACTTTCCTACGAGCAGTACTTC
CASSLGRLLSYEQYF
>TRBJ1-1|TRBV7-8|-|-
TGTGCCAGCAGCACAGGTGGGGGCGTCACTGAAGCTTTCTTT
CASSTGGGVTEAFF
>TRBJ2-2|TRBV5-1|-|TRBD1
TGCGCCAGCAGCGTGCAGGGGGCGCGTAACGGGGAGCTGTTTTTT
CASSVQGARNGELFF
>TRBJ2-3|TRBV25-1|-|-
TGTGCCAGCAGTGAAGTCTCAGATACGCAGTATTTT
CASSEVSDTQYF
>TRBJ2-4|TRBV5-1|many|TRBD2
TGCGCCAGCAGCGCATACCCGGGACTAGCGGGAGTCCTGGCCAAAAACATTCAGTACTTC
CASSAYPGLAGVLAKNIQYF
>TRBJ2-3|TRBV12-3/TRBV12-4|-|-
TGTGCCAGCAGTGAATACACAGATACGCAGTATTTT
CASSEYTDTQYF
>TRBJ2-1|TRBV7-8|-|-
TGTGCCAGCAGCTTAGCGCATCGTCCCAGCGCGGATGAGGATGAGCAGTTCTTC
CASSLAHRPSADEDEQFF
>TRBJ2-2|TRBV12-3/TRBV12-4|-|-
TGTGCCAGCAGTTTATCGACCCTATCCACCGGGGAGCTGTTTTTT
CASSLSTLSTGELFF
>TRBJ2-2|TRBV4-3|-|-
TGCGCCAGCAGCCAGCAGCGGGCGGGCACCGGGGAGCTGTTTTTT
CASSQQRAGTGELFF
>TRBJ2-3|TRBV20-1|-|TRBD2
TGCAGTGCTAGCTCGGCGCCGGGGCGGGGGGGATTAGATACGCAGTATTTT
CSASSAPGRGGLDTQYF
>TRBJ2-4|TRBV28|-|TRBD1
TGTGCCAGCAGTCCCACCGGGACAGCGCTTCGCACCAACTTC
CASSPTGTALRTNF
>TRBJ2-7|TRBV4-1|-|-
TGCGCCAGCAGCCGAGGAGGGGGGAACGAGCAGTACTTC
CASSRGGGNEQYF
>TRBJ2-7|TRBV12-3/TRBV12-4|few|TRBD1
TGTGCCAGCAGTCCGGGACAGGCGTCCTGGGATAGGACGTACGAGCAGTACTTC
CASSPGQASWDRTYEQYF
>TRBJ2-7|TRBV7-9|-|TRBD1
TGTGCCAGCAGCTCGAGCCGGGACAGCACCTCCTACGAGCAGTACTTC
CASSSSRDSTSYEQYF
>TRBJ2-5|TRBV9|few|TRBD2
TGTGCCAGCAGCGCCCAGCGGGGGGAAGAGACCCAGTACTTC
CASSAQRGEETQYF
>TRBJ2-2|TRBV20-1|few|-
TGCAGTGCCACCGGACAGTTTAACACCGGGGAGCTGTTTTTT
CSATGQFNTGELFF
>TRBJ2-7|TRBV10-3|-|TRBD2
TGTGCCATCAGTGAGTCGTTTGCGCTGGGCGGGAGAAACTCCGAGCAGTACTTC
CAISESFALGGRNSEQYF
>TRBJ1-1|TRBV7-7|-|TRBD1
TGTGCTAGCAGCCCCTACAGGGGCAACACTGAAGCTTTCTTT
CASSPYRGNTEAFF
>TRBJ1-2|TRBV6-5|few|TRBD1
TGTGCCAGCCAGGGACAGGGCGCTGGCTACACCTTC
CASQGQGAGYTF
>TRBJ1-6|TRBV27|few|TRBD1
TGTGCCAGCAGCGACAGGGCGACTTCACCCCTCCACTTT
CASSDRATSPLHF